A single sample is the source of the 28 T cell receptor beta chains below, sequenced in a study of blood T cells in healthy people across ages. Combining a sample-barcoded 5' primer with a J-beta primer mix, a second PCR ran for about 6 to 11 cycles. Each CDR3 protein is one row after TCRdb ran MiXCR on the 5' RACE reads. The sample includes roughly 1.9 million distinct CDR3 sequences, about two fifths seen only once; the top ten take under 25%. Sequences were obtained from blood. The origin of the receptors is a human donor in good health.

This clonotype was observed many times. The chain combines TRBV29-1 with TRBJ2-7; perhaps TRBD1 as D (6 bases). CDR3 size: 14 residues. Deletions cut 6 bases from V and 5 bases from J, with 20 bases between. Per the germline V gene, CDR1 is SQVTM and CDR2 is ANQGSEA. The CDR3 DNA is TGCAGCGTCGCCGAATCAGGGGCGGCAAACGAGCAGTACTTC. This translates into CSVAESGAANEQYF.

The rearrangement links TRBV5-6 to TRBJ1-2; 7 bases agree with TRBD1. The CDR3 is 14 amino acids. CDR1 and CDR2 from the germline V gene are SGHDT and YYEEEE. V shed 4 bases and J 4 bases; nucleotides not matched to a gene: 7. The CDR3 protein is CASSPGGRSYGYTF. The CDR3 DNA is TGTGCCAGCAGCCCAGGGGGGCGAAGCTATGGCTACACCTTC.

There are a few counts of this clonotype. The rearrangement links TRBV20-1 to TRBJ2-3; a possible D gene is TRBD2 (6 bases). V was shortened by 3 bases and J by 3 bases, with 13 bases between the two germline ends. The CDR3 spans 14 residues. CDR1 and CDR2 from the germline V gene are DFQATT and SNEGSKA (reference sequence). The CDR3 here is CSARSGLLTDTQYF. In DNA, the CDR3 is TGCAGTGCTAGGTCGGGACTCCTTACAGATACGCAGTATTTT.

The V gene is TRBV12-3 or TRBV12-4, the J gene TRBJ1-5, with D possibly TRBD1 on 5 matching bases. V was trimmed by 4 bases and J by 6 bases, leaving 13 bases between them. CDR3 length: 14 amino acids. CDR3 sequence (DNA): TGTGCCAGCAGTTCCCGGGACGGAGCTCAGCCCCAGCATTTT. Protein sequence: CASSSRDGAQPQHF.

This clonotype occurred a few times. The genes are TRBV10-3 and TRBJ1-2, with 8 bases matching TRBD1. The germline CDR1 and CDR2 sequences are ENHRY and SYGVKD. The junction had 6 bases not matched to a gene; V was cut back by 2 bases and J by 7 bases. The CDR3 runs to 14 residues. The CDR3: CAISEGQGNGGYTF. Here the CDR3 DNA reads TGTGCCATCAGTGAGGGACAGGGAAACGGTGGCTACACCTTC.

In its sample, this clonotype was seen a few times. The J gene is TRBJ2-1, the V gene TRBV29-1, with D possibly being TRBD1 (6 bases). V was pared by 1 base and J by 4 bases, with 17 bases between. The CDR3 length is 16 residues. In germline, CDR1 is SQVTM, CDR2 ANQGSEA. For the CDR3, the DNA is TGCAGCGTTGAAGTTGGGACACGGAACACGTACAATGAGCAGTTCTTC. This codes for CSVEVGTRNTYNEQFF.

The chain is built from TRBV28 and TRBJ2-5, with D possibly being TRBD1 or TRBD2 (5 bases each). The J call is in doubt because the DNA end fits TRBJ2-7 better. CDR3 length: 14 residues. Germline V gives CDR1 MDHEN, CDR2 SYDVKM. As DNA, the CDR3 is TGTGCCAGCGGACTGAGAGCAGGGATACACGAGCAGTACTTC. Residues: CASGLRAGIHEQYF.

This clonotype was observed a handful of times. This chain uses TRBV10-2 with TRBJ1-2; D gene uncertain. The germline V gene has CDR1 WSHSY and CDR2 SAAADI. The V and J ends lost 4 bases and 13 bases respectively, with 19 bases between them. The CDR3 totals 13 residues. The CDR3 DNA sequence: TGCGCCAGCAGTGTTGCGCAGAACCCAGCAGCCACCTTC. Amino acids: CASSVAQNPAATF.

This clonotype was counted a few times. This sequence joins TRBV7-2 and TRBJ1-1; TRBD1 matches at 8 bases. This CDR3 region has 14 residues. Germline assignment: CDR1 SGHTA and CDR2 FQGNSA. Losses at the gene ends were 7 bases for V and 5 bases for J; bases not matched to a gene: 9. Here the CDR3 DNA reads TGTGCCAGCACAGGGGGCGCGATTCGGACTGAAGCTTTCTTT. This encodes CASTGGAIRTEAFF. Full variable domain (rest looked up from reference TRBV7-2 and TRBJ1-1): GAGVSQSPSNKVTEKGKDVELRCDPISGHTALYWYRQSLGQGLEFLIYFQGNSAPDKSGLPSDRFSAERTGGSVSTLTIQRTQQEDSAVYLCASTGGAIRTEAFFGQGTRLTVV.

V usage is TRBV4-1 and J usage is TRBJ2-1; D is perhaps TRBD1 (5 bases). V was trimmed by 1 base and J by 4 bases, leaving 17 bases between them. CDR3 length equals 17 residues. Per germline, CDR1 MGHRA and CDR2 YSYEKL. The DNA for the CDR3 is TGCGCCAGCAGCCAAGTCGTGAGCGCAGGGATATACAATGAGCAGTTCTTC. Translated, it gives CASSQVVSAGIYNEQFF.

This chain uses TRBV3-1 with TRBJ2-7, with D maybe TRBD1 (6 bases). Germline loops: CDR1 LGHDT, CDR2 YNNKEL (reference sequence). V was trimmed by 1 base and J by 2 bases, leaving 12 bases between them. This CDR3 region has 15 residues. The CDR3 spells CASSQVGTRTYEQYF. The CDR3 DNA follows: TGTGCCAGCAGCCAAGTGGGGACACGAACCTACGAGCAGTACTTC.

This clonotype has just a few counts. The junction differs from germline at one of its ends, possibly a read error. The CDR3 bases are TGTACCAGCATGACTAGCGGGGACGCCCTAGGCTACGAGCAGTACTTC. This codes for CTSMTSGDALGYEQYF. The J gene is TRBJ2-5, the V gene TRBV6-1, with 11 bases lining up with TRBD2. The J call is in doubt because the DNA end fits TRBJ2-7 better. CDR3 size: 16 residues. Germline CDR1 MNHNS, CDR2 SASEGT.

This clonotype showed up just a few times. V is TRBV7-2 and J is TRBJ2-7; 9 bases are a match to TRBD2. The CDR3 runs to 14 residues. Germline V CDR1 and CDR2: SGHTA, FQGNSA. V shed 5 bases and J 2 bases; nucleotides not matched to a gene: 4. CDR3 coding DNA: TGTGCCAGCAGCCGCGGGGGGGGAGCCTACGAGCAGTACTTC. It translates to CASSRGGGAYEQYF. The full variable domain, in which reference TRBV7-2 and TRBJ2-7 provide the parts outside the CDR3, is GAGVSQSPSNKVTEKGKDVELRCDPISGHTALYWYRQSLGQGLEFLIYFQGNSAPDKSGLPSDRFSAERTGGSVSTLTIQRTQQEDSAVYLCASSRGGGAYEQYFGPGTRLTVT.

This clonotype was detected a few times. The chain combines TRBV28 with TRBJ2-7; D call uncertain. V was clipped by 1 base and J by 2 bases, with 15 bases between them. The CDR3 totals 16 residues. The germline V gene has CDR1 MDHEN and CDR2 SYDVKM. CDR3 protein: CASSLFSGLAAYEQYF. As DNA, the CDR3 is TGTGCCAGCAGTTTATTCAGTGGATTAGCCGCCTACGAGCAGTACTTC. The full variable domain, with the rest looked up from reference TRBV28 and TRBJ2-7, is DVKVTQSSRYLVKRTGEKVFLECVQDMDHENMFWYRQDPGLGLRLIYFSYDVKMKEKGDIPEGYSVSREKKERFSLILESASTNQTSMYLCASSLFSGLAAYEQYFGPGTRLTVT.

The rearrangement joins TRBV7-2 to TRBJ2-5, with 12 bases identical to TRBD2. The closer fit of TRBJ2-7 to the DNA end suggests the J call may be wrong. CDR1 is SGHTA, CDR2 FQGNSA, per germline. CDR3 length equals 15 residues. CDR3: CASSKPGLAGIEQYF. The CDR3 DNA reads TGTGCCAGCAGCAAACCAGGACTAGCGGGGATCGAGCAGTACTTC.

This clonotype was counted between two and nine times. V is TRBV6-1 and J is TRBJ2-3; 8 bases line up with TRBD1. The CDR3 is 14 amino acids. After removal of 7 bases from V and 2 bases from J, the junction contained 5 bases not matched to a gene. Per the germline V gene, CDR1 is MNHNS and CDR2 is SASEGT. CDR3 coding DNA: TGTGCCAGCAACCCGACAGGGGTCACAGATACGCAGTATTTT. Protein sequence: CASNPTGVTDTQYF.

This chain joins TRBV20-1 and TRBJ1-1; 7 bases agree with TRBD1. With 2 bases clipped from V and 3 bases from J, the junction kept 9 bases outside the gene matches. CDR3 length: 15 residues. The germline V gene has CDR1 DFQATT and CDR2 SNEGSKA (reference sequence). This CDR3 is CSARTAGGLDTEAFF. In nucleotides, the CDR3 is TGCAGTGCTAGAACTGCAGGGGGTTTGGACACTGAAGCTTTCTTT.

CDR3 nucleotides: TGCAGCGTTGAAGAACCAGCCCTGAGCTACACCTTC. Its translation: CSVEEPALSYTF. The V and J genes are TRBV29-1 and TRBJ1-2; unclear D gene. CDR1 is SQVTM, CDR2 ANQGSEA, per germline. The CDR3 runs 12 residues. V lost 0 bases, J lost 9 bases, and 11 bases lay in between.

For the CDR3, the DNA is TGCGCCAGCAGCTTGGAAGGAGGGACAAGACAGCCCCAGCATTTT. It is translated as CASSLEGGTRQPQHF. The chain combines TRBV5-1 with TRBJ1-5; TRBD1 is a possible D gene (6 bases). The V gene's germline CDR1 is SGHRS and CDR2 YFSETQ. The V and J ends lost 0 bases and 7 bases respectively, with 14 bases between them. The CDR3 spans 15 residues.

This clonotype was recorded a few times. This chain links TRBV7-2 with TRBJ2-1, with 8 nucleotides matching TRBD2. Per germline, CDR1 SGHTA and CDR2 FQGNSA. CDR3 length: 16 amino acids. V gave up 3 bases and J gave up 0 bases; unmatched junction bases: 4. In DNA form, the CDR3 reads TGTGCCAGCAGCTTTAGCGGGGAAATCTCCTACAATGAGCAGTTCTTC. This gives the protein CASSFSGEISYNEQFF. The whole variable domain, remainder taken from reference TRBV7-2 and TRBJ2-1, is GAGVSQSPSNKVTEKGKDVELRCDPISGHTALYWYRQSLGQGLEFLIYFQGNSAPDKSGLPSDRFSAERTGGSVSTLTIQRTQQEDSAVYLCASSFSGEISYNEQFFGPGTRLTVL.

CDR3 in amino acids: CASNLRTGGFNSPLHF. The CDR3 coding sequence is TGTGCCAGCAACCTCAGGACAGGGGGCTTCAATTCACCCCTCCACTTT. V is TRBV7-6 and J is TRBJ1-6; 11 bases are a match to TRBD1. CDR1 and CDR2 (germline): SGHVS, FNYEAQ. Trimming at V came to 7 bases and at J to 7 bases, leaving 9 bases not matched to a gene. The CDR3 extends over 16 amino acids.

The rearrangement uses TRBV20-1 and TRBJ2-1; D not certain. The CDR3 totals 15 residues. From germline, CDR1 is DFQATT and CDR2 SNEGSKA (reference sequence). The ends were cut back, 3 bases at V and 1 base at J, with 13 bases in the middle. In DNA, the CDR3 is TGCAGTGCTAGCCGTTGGGCGGAATCCTACAATGAGCAGTTCTTC. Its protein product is CSASRWAESYNEQFF.

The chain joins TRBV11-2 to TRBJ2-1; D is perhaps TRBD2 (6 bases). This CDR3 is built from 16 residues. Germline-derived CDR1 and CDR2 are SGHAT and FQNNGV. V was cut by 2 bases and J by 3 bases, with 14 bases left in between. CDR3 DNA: TGTGCCAGCAGCTTATTTCGCGGGGCTGGCTACAATGAGCAGTTCTTC. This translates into CASSLFRGAGYNEQFF.

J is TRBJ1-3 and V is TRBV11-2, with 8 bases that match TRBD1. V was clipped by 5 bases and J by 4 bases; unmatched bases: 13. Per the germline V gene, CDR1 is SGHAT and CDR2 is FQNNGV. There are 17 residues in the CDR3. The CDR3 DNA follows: TGTGCCAGCAGCCCTACACTTATCAGGGGGCCCGGAAACACCATATATTTT. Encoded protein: CASSPTLIRGPGNTIYF.

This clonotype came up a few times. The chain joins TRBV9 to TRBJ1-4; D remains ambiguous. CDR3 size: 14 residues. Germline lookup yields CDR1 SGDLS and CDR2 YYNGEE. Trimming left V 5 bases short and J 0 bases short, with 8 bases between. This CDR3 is CASSYSATNEKLFF. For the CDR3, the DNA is TGTGCCAGCAGTTATAGTGCAACTAATGAAAAACTGTTTTTT.

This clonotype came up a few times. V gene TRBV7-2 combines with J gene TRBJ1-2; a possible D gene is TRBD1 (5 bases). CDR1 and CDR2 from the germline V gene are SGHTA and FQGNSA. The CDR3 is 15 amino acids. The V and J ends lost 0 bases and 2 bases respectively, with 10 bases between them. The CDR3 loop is CASSLAGTLNYGYTF. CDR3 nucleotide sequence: TGTGCCAGCAGCTTAGCGGGGACCTTAAACTATGGCTACACCTTC.

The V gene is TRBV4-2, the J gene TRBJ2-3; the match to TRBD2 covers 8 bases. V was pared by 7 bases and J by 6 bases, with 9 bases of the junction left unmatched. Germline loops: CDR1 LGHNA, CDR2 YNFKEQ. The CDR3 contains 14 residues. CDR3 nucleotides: TGTGCCAGCAACCTTGGACTAGCAGGGGATACGCAGTATTTT. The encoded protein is CASNLGLAGDTQYF.

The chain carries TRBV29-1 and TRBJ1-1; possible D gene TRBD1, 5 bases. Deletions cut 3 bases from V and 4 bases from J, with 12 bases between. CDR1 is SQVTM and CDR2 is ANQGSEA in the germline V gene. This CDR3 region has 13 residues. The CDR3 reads CSVDKGASTEAFF. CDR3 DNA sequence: TGCAGCGTTGACAAAGGGGCAAGCACTGAAGCTTTCTTT. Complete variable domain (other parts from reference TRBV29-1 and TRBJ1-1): SAVISQKPSRDICQRGTSLTIQCQVDSQVTMMFWYRQQPGQSLTLIATANQGSEATYESGFVIDKFPISRPNLTFSTLTVSNMSPEDSSIYLCSVDKGASTEAFFGQGTRLTVV.